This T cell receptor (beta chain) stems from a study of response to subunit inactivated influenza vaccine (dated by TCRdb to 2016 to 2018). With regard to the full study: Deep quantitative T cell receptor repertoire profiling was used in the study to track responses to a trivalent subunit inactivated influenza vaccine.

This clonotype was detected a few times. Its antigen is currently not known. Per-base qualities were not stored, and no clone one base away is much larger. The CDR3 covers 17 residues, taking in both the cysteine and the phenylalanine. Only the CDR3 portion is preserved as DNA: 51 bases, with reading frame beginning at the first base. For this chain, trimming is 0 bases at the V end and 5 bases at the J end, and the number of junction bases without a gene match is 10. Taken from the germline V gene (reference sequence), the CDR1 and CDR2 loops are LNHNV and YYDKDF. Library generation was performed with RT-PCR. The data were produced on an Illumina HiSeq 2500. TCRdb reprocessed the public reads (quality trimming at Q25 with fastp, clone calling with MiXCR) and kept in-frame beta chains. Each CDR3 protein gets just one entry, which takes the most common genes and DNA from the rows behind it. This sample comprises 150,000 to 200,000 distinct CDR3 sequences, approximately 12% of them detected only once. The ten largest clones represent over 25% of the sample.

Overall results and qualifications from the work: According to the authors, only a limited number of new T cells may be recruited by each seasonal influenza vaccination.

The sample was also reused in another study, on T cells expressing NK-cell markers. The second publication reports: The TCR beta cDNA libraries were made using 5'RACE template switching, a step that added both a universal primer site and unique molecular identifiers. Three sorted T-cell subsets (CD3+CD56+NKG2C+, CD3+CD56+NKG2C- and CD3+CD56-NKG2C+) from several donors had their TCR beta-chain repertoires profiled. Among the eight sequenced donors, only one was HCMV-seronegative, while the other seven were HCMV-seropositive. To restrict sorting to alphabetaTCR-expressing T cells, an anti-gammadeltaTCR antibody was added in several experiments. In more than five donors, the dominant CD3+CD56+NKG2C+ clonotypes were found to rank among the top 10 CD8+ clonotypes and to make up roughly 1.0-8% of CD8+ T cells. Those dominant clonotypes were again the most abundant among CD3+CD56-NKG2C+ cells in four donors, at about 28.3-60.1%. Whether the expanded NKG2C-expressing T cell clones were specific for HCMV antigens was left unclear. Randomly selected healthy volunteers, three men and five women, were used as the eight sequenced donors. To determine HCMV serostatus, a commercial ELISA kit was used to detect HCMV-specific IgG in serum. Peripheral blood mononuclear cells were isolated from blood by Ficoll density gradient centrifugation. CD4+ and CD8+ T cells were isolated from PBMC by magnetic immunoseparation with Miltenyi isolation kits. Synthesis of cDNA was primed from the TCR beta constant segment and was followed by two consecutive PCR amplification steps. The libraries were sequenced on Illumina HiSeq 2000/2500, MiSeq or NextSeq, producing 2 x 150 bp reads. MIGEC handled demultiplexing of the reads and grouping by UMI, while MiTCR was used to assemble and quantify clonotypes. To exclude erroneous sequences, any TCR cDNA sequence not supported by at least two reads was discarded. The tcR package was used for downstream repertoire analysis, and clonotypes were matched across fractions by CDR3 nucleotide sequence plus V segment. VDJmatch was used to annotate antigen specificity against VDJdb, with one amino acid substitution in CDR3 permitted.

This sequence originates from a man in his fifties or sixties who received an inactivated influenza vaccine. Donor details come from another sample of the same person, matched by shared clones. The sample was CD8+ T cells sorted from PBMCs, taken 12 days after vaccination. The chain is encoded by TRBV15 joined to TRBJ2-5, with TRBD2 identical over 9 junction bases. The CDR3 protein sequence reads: CATSRDLASGIRETQYF. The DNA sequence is TGTGCCACCAGCAGAGATTTGGCTAGCGGGATCCGGGAGACCCAGTACTTC.